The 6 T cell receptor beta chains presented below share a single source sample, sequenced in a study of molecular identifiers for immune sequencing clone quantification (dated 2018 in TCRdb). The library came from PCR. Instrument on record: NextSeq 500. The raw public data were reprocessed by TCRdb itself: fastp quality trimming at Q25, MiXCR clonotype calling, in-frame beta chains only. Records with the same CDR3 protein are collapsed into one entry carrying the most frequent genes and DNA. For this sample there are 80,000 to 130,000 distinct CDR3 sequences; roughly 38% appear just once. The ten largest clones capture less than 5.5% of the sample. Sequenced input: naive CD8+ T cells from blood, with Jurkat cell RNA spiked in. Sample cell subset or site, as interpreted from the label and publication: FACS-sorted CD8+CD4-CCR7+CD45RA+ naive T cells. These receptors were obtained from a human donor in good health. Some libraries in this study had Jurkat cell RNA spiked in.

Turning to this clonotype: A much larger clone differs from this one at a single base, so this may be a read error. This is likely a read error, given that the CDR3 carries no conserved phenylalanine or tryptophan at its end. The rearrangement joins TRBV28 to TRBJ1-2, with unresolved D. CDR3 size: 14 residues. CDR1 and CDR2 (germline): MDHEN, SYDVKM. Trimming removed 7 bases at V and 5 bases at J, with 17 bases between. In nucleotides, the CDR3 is TGTGCCAGCACAAATCCCCAGACAAGTTATGGCTACACCATC. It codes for CASTNPQTSYGYTI.

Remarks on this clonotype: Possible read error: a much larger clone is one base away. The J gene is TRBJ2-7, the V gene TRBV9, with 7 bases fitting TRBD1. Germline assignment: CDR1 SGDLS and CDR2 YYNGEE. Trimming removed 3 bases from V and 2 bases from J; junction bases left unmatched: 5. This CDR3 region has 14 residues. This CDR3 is CASSESGGPYEQYF. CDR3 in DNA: TGTGCCAGCAGCGAGTCAGGGGGACCCTACGAGCAGTACTTC.

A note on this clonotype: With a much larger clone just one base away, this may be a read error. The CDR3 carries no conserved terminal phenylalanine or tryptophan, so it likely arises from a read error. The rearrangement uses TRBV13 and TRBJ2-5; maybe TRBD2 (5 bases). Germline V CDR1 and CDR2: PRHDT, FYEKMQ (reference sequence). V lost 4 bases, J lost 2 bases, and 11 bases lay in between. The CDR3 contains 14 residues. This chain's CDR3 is CASSSGLLQETQYI. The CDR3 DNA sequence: TGTGCCAGCAGCTCAGGACTCTTACAAGAGACCCAGTACATC.

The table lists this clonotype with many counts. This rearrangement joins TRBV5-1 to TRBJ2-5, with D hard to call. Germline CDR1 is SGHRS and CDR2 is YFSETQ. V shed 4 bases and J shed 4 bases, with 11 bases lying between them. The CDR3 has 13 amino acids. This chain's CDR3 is CASSPRRVETQYF. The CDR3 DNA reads TGCGCCAGCAGCCCACGTCGGGTAGAGACCCAGTACTTC. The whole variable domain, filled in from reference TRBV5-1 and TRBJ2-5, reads KAGVTQTPRYLIKTRGQQVTLSCSPISGHRSVSWYQQTPGQGLQFLFEYFSETQRNKGNFPGRFSGRQFSNSRSEMNVSTLELGDSALYLCASSPRRVETQYFGPGTRLLVL.

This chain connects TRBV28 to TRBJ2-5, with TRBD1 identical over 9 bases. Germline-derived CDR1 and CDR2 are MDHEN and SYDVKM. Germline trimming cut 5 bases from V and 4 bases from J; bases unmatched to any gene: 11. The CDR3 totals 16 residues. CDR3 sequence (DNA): TGTGCCAGCAGTCTAAGGAGGACAGGGGTCCCAGAGACCCAGTACTTC. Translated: CASSLRRTGVPETQYF.

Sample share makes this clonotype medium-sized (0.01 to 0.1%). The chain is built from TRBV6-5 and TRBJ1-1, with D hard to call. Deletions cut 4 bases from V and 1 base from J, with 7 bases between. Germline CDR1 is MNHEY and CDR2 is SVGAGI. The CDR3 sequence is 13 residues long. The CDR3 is CASSLQPNTEAFF. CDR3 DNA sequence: TGTGCCAGCAGTTTACAGCCGAACACTGAAGCTTTCTTT.